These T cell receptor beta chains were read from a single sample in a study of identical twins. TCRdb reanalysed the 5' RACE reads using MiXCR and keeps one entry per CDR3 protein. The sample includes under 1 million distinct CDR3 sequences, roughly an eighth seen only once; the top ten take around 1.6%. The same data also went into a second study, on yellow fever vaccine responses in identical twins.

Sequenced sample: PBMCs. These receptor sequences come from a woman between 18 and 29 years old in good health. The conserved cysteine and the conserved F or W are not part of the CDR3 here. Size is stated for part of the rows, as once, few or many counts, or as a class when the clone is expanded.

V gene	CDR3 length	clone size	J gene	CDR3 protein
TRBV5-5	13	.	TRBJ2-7	ASSLARTGSYEQY
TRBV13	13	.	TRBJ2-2	ASSPRTADTGELF
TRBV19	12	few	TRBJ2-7	ASRPDRVAYEQY
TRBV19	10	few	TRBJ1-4	ASSKDREKLF
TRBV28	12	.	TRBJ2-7	ASSFILTHYEQY
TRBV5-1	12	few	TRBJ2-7	ASSLAMGSYEQY
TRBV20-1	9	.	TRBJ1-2	SASFNYGYT
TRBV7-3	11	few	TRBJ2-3	ASSSPSADTQY
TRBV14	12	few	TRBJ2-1	ASSQAGVFNEQF
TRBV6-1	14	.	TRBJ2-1	ASTAGPSGSYNEQF
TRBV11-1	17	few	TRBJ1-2	ASSFTIPFTERTNYGYT
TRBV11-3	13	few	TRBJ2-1	ASSLSQGPYNEQF
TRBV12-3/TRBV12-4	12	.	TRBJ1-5	ASSGGARNQPQH
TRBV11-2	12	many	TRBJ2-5	ASSLEGGQETQY
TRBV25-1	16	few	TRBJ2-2	ASSDRLAGGTNTGELF
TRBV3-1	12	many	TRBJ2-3	ASSQDSRTDTQY
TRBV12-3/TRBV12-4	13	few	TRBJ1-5	ASSLRTYSNQTQH